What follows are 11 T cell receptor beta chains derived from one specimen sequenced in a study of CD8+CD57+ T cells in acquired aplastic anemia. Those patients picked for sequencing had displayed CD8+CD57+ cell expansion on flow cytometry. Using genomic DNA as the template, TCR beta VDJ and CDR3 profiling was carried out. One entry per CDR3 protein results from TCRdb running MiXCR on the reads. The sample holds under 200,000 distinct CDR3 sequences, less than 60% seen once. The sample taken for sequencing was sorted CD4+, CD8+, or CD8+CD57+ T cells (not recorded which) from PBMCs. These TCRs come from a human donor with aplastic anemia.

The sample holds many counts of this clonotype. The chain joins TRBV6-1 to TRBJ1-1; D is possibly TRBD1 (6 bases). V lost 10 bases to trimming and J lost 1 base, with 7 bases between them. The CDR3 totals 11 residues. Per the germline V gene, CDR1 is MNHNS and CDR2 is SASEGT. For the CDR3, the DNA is TGTGCCACGACAGGGAACACTGAAGCTTTCTTT. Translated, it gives CATTGNTEAFF.

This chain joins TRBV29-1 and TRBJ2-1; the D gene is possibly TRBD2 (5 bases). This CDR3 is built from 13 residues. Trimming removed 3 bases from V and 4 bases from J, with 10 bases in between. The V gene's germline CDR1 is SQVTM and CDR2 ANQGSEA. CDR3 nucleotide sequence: TGCAGCGTTGAGCTAGCTCTGTACAATGAGCAGTTCTTC. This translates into CSVELALYNEQFF.

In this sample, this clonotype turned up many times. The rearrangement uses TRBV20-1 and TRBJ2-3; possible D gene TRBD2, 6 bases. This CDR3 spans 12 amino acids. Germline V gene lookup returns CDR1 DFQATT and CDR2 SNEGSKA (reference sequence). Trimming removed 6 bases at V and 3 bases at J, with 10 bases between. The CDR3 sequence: CSAGGRTDTQYF. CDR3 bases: TGCAGTGCCGGGGGAAGGACAGATACGCAGTATTTT.

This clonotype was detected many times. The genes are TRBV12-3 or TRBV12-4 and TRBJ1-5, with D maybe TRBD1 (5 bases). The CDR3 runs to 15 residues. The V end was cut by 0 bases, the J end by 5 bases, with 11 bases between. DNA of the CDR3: TGTGCCAGCAGTTTAGCGGGGGGAGGGGATCAGCCCCAGCATTTT. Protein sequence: CASSLAGGGDQPQHF.

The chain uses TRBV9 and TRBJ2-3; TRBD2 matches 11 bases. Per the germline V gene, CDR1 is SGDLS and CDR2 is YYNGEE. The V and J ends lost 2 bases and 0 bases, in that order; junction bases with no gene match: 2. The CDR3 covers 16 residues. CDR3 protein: CASSVRLAGSTDTQYF. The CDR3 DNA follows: TGTGCCAGCAGCGTGAGACTAGCGGGGAGCACAGATACGCAGTATTTT.

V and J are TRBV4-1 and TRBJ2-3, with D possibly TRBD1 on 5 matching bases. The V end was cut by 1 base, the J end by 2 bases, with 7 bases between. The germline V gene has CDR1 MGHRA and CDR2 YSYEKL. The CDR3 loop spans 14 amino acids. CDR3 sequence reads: CASSQARDTDTQYF. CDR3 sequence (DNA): TGCGCCAGCAGCCAAGCCAGGGACACAGATACGCAGTATTTT.

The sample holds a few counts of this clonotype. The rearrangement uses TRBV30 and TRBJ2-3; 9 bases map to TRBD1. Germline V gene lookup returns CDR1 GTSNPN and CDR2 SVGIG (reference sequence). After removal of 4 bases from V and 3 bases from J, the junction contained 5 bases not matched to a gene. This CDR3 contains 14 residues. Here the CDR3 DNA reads TGTGCCTGGACCGCACAGGGGGCTACAGATACGCAGTATTTT. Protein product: CAWTAQGATDTQYF.

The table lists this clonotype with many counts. Written as DNA, the CDR3 is TGTGCCAGCAGCTGGGTAGGCGGACAAGAGACCCAGTACTTC. This encodes CASSWVGGQETQYF. The chain links TRBV11-2 to TRBJ2-5; D is unclear. The CDR3 runs to 14 residues. Germline CDR1 is SGHAT and CDR2 is FQNNGV. Trimming left V 4 bases short and J 2 bases short, with 11 bases between.

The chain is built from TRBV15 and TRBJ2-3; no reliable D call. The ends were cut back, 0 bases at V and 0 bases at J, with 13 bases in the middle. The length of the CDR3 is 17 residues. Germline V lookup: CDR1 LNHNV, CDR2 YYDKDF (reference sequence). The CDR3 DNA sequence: TGTGCCACCAGCAGAGAGCATTCGGTAGGGAGCACAGATACGCAGTATTTT. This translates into CATSREHSVGSTDTQYF.

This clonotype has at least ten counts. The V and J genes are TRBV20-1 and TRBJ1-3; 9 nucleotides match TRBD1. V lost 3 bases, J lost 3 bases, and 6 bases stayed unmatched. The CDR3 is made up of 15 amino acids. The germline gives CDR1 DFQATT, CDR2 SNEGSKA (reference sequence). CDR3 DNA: TGCAGTGCTAGTAAAACAGGGGGCCTTGGAAACACCATATATTTT. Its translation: CSASKTGGLGNTIYF.

DNA of the CDR3: TGTGCCAGCAGTTTAAAGAGGGTAGGTGGAGATACGCAGTATTTT. Amino acids: CASSLKRVGGDTQYF. The chain carries TRBV27 and TRBJ2-3; D might be TRBD2 (5 bases). Germline CDR1 MNHEY, CDR2 SMNVEV (reference sequence). The CDR3 is 15 amino acids. Trimming pared 2 bases from V and 5 bases from J, leaving 14 bases between.